Reported below is one TCR beta chain. Antigen: not known. The CDR3 covers 15 residues. Germline V lookup: CDR1 MNHEY, CDR2 SMNVEV (reference sequence). Deletions cut 5 bases from V and 0 bases from J, with 14 bases between. With 60 Vbeta and 13 Jbeta primers, the PCR was carried out. Assay: immunoSEQ multiplex PCR; the TCRdb copy retains only in-frame clones and omits some. The data contain fewer than 90,000 clones, 75% to 80% of them singletons. Regarding donors, all were healthy bone marrow donors. These data are taken from a study of cytomegalovirus exposure and HLA in healthy donors. Study-level points and caveats: Presence/absence analyses took donor sequencing depth as roughly uniform. Most of the TCR beta V segments (in an earlier analysis) were productive either about 87% or about 30% of the time. The only immune exposure information that was available was CMV serostatus.

This clonotype was obtained from a man aged 25 to 45 in good health and CMV-seronegative. Sequenced sample: PBMCs. The chain couples TRBV27 to TRBJ2-7, with D possibly matching TRBD1 (6 bases). CDR3 sequence: CASSRPGTFSYEQYF. The CDR3 DNA reads as TGTGCCAGCAGTCGCCCCGGGACATTCTCCTACGAGCAGTACTTC.